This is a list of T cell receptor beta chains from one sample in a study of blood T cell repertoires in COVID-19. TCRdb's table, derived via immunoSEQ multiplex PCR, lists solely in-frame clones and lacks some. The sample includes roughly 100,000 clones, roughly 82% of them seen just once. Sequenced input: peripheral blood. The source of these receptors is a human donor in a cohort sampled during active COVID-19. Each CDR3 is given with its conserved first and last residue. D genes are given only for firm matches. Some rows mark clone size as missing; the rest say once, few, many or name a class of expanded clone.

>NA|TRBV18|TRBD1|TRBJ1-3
CAGGQGGSGNTIYF
TGTGCCGGCGGACAGGGGGGCTCTGGAAACACCATATATTTT
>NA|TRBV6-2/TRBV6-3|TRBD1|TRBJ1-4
CASSYTAGTGGEKLFF
TGTGCCAGCAGTTACACCGCCGGGACAGGGGGCGAAAAACTGTTTTTT
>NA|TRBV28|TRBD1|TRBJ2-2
CATQFPGQGFTGELFF
TGTGCCACTCAATTTCCGGGACAGGGGTTCACCGGGGAGCTGTTTTTT
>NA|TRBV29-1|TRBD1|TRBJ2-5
CSVLLGQGGTQYF
TGCAGCGTCCTCCTGGGACAGGGAGGGACCCAGTACTTC
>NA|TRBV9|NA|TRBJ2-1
CASSVEPSYNEQFF
TGTGCCAGCAGCGTAGAGCCTAGCTACAATGAGCAGTTCTTC
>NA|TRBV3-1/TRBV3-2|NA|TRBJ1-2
CASSLQEFGYTF
TGTGCCAGCAGCCTGCAGGAATTTGGCTACACCTTC
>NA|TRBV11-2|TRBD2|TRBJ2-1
CASSPLGLAGGPYNEQFF
TGTGCCAGCAGCCCCCTGGGACTAGCGGGGGGGCCTTACAATGAGCAGTTCTTC
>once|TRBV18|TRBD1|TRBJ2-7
CASSPGQQYEQYF
TGTGCCAGCTCACCGGGACAGCAATACGAGCAGTACTTC
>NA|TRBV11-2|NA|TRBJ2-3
CASSLLGGTRGSHTQYF
TGTGCCAGCAGCTTACTAGGCGGAACTAGGGGGTCCCATACGCAGTATTTT
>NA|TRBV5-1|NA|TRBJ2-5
CASSPRRGAQETQYF
TGCGCCAGCAGCCCCAGACGGGGGGCTCAGGAGACCCAGTACTTC
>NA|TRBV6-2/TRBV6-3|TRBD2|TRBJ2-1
CASSGTSGGYNEQFF
TGTGCCAGCAGCGGGACTAGCGGGGGATACAATGAGCAGTTCTTC
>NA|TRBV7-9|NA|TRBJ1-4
CASRPPPRIGEKLFF
TGTGCCAGCAGGCCTCCACCAAGGATCGGGGAAAAACTGTTTTTT
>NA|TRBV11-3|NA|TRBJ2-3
CASSLGVTATDTQYF
TGTGCCAGCAGCTTAGGAGTCACAGCCACAGATACGCAGTATTTT
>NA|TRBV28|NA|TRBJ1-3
CASSSPGTFSGNTIYF
TGTGCCAGCAGTTCTCCAGGTACCTTCTCTGGAAACACCATATATTTT
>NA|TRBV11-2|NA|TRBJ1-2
CASSLVTPTGSLNYGYTF
TGTGCCAGCAGCTTAGTTACCCCCACGGGTTCCCTAAACTATGGCTACACCTTC
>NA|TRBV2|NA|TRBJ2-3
CASSAGVRTDTQYF
TGTGCCAGCAGTGCAGGGGTTCGCACAGATACGCAGTATTTT
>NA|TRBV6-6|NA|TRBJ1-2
CASSPIENYGYTF
TGTGCCAGCAGCCCGATTGAGAACTATGGCTACACCTTC
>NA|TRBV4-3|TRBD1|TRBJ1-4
CASSQVGTGDEKLFF
TGCGCCAGCAGCCAAGTTGGGACAGGGGATGAAAAACTGTTTTTT
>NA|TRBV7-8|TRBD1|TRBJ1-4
CASSRGTDEKLFF
TGTGCCAGCAGCCGGGGGACAGATGAAAAACTGTTTTTT
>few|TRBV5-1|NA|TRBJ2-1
CASSLYVGDFLSNEQFF
TGCGCCAGCAGCTTGTACGTAGGGGACTTCCTCAGTAATGAGCAGTTCTTC
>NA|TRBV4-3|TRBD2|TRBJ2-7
CASSPEALAGVYEQYF
TGCGCCAGCAGCCCCGAGGCGCTAGCGGGGGTGTACGAGCAGTACTTC
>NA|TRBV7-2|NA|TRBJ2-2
CASSLAAVGAELFF
TGTGCCAGCAGCTTAGCAGCTGTGGGCGCGGAGCTGTTTTTT
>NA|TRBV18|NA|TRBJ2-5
CASSPVIGGAGETQYF
TGTGCCAGCTCACCAGTAATTGGAGGGGCCGGAGAGACCCAGTACTTC
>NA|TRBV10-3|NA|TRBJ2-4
CAIRGADRNIQYF
TGTGCCATCAGGGGTGCCGACAGAAACATTCAGTACTTC
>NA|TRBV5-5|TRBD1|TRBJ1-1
CASSLDGTGGMGTEAFF
TGTGCCAGCAGCTTGGATGGGACAGGGGGCATGGGCACTGAAGCTTTCTTT
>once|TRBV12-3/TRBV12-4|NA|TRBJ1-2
CASSREVYGYTF
TGTGCCAGCAGCCGGGAAGTTTATGGCTACACCTTC
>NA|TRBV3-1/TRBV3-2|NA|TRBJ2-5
CASTSPGTAEGQYF
TGTGCCAGCACCTCCCCAGGGACGGCGGAGGGCCAGTACTTC
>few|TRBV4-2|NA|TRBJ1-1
CASSQGVMNTEAFF
TGTGCCAGCAGCCAAGGAGTCATGAACACTGAAGCTTTCTTT
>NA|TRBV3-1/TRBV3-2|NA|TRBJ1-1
CASRGDWTEAFF
TGTGCCAGCAGGGGAGATTGGACTGAAGCTTTCTTT
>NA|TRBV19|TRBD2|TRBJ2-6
CASSIGGTVSSGANVLTF
TGTGCCAGTAGTATCGGGGGGACGGTGAGCTCTGGGGCCAACGTCCTGACTTTC
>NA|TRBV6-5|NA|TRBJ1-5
CASSYSTGYNQPQHF
TGTGCCAGCAGTTACTCAACGGGGTACAATCAGCCCCAGCATTTT
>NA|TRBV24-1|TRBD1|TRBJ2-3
CATSAAQGGTDTQYF
TGTGCCACCAGTGCGGCTCAGGGGGGCACAGATACGCAGTATTTT
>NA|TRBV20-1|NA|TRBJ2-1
CSASGVSQFF
TGCAGTGCTAGTGGCGTTTCTCAGTTCTTC
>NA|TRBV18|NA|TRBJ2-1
CASSPNSYNEQFF
TGTGCCAGCTCACCAAACAGCTACAATGAGCAGTTCTTC
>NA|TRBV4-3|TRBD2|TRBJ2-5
CASSQGTSGAQETQYF
TGCGCCAGCAGCCAAGGGACTAGCGGGGCCCAAGAGACCCAGTACTTC
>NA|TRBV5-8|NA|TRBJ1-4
CASSPGQPSTNEKLFF
TGTGCCAGCAGCCCCGGACAGCCGTCAACTAATGAAAAACTGTTTTTT
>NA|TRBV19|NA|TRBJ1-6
CASSIRGRNNSPLHF
TGTGCCAGTAGTATCCGGGGGAGGAATAATTCACCCCTCCACTTT
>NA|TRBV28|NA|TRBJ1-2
CASALPVLVGYTF
TGTGCCAGCGCTTTACCGGTGTTAGTGGGCTACACCTTC
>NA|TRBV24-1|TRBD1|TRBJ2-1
CATSDPTDRSGIGEQFF
TGTGCCACCAGTGACCCTACGGACAGGTCGGGGATCGGTGAGCAGTTCTTC
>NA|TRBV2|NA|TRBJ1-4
CASSSVSEKLFF
TGTGCCAGCAGCAGTGTTTCTGAAAAACTGTTTTTT
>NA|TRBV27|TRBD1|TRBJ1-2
CASTPLGGGGVNGYTF
TGTGCCAGCACCCCCCTCGGAGGAGGGGGCGTCAATGGCTACACCTTC
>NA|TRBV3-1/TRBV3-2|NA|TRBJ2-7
CASSQGRTAYEQYF
TGTGCCAGCAGCCAGGGACGGACAGCCTACGAGCAGTACTTC
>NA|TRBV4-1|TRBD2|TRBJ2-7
CASSLSLGTSGGPNYEQYF
TGCGCCAGCAGCCTCTCACTCGGGACTAGCGGGGGACCAAACTACGAGCAGTACTTC
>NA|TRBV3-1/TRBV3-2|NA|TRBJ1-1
CASSLLDSEAFF
TGTGCCAGCAGCCTCTTGGACAGTGAAGCTTTCTTT
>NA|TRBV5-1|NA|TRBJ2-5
CASSLTDSGETQYF
TGCGCCAGCAGCTTGACCGACTCAGGGGAGACCCAGTACTTC
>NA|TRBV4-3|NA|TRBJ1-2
CASSQVGNFGYTF
TGCGCCAGCAGCCAAGTTGGTAACTTTGGCTACACCTTC
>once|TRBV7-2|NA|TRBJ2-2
CASRPPGTRTGELFF
TGTGCCAGCAGGCCACCGGGAACACGCACCGGGGAGCTGTTTTTT
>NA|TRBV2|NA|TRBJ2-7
CASSAETGNEQYF
TGTGCCAGCAGTGCAGAAACAGGGAACGAGCAGTACTTC
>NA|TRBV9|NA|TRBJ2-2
CASSVGGGYTGELFF
TGTGCCAGCAGCGTAGGAGGAGGATACACCGGGGAGCTGTTTTTT
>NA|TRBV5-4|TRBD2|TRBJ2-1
CASSRPLAGGVDEQFF
TGTGCCAGCAGCCGACCACTAGCGGGGGGGGTCGATGAGCAGTTCTTC